This TCR beta chain was recorded in a study of cytomegalovirus exposure and HLA in healthy donors. Amplification used 60 Vbeta primers and 13 Jbeta primers. Assay: immunoSEQ multiplex PCR; the TCRdb copy retains only in-frame clones and omits some. The profile shows about 170,000 clones, 65% to 85% of them singletons. The sample taken for sequencing was PBMCs. The source is a male donor in good health and CMV-seronegative.

The CDR3 bases are TGTGCCAGCACTAGCGGGGTCTCCTACGAGCAGTACTTC. It is translated as CASTSGVSYEQYF. V and J are TRBV28 and TRBJ2-5; 9 bases are a match to TRBD2. The J call may be wrong; the DNA end is better matched by TRBJ2-7. CDR3 length: 13 amino acids. CDR1 is MDHEN and CDR2 is SYDVKM in the germline V gene.